This TCR beta chain was recovered during a study of T cells in Graves' hyperthyroidism and ophthalmopathy. Study-level findings and limits: In validation, the model predicted ophthalmopathy. These predictions came a median approximately six months before onset. Classification by a 13 V-J model distinguished ophthalmopathy from stable hyperthyroidism.

Worth noting for this clonotype: What it binds is unknown. The junction does not match germline at one end; this may be a read error.

CDR3 length: 20 residues. Germline values: CDR1 SGDLS, CDR2 YYNGEE. Authors of the study amplified TCR beta CDR3 regions from RNA transcripts. The HTBI primer set was used in a first-round RT-PCR of the TCR CDR3. TCRdb reanalysed the multiplex PCR reads using MiXCR and keeps one entry per CDR3 protein. The repertoire holds 500,000 to 750,000 distinct CDR3 sequences, with approximately 15% as singletons. This clonotype was sampled from a woman younger than 30 with Graves' ophthalmopathy. The chain couples TRBV9 to TRBJ2-1, with 15 bases that match TRBD2. The sample comprised blood. As DNA, the CDR3 is TGTGTCAGCAGCGTAGGCCCGGGACTAGCGGGAGGCAGCTCCTACAATGAGCAGTTCTTC. Translated: CVSSVGPGLAGGSSYNEQFF.